The 22 T cell receptor beta chains listed next were all sequenced from one sample in a study of T-cell memory formation after mild COVID-19. TCRdb analysed the 5' RACE reads with MiXCR anew, one entry per CDR3 protein. The sample records 100,000 to 150,000 distinct CDR3 sequences, roughly 6% being singletons. The sequenced sample was PBMCs or a T cell subset sorted from them (not recorded which). The receptors were gathered from an adult woman who had mild COVID-19 (a few samples of this study predate the infection). Cell type and time point are not known.

The V and J genes are TRBV12-3 or TRBV12-4 and TRBJ2-1, with TRBD1 identical over 9 bases. The CDR3 is made up of 16 amino acids. Trimming at V came to 6 bases and at J to 8 bases, leaving 14 bases not matched to a gene. The CDR3 spells CASRPLLGTGTHEQFF. DNA for the CDR3: TGTGCCAGCAGGCCTCTTTTAGGGACAGGGACGCATGAGCAGTTCTTC.

The gene calls are TRBV7-8 and TRBJ2-7; 11 positions agree with TRBD2. J lost 2 bases, V lost 5 bases, and 11 bases had no gene match. Germline-derived CDR1 and CDR2 are SGHVS and FQNEAQ. The CDR3 is 17 residues long. CDR3: CASSLTGGSGRAYEQYF. The CDR3 bases are TGTGCCAGCAGCCTGACAGGGGGTAGCGGGAGGGCCTACGAGCAGTACTTC.

In this sample, this clonotype turned up a few times. The gene calls are TRBV10-2 and TRBJ1-1; D is unresolved. Germline loops: CDR1 WSHSY, CDR2 SAAADI. Trimming stripped 0 bases from V and 4 bases from J, with 6 bases between. The CDR3 is made up of 13 amino acids. CDR3 coding DNA: TGCGCCAGCAGTGAGTCTGAGGGCACTGAAGCTTTCTTT. This encodes CASSESEGTEAFF.

V usage is TRBV10-3 and J usage is TRBJ1-6; D gene unclear. This CDR3 spans 16 amino acids. Trimming left V 10 bases short and J 8 bases short, with 24 bases between. Germline values: CDR1 ENHRY, CDR2 SYGVKD. The CDR3 sequence is CATRDMGWVVDSPLHF. The CDR3, as DNA: TGTGCCACCCGGGATATGGGGTGGGTCGTGGATTCACCCCTCCACTTT.

This clonotype was counted a few times. The chain has TRBV7-2 and TRBJ2-1; D is unclear. The CDR3 is 13 residues long. Per the germline V gene, CDR1 is SGHTA and CDR2 is FQGNSA. Trimming took off 5 bases at V and 7 bases at J, with 12 bases between the two ends. The CDR3 loop is CASSLSSGNEQFF. CDR3 coding DNA: TGTGCCAGCAGCCTCAGCTCCGGGAATGAGCAGTTCTTC.

In its sample, this clonotype was seen many times. V and J are TRBV5-1 and TRBJ2-4; 11 nucleotides line up with TRBD1. The germline gives CDR1 SGHRS, CDR2 YFSETQ. This CDR3 contains 17 residues. With V trimmed by 4 bases and J by 1 base, 7 bases remained unmatched. CDR3 sequence (DNA): TGCGCCAGCAGCAGGACAGGGGGCCGTGAGGCCAAAAACATTCAGTACTTC. Translated, it gives CASSRTGGREAKNIQYF.

This clonotype was seen repeatedly, ten times or more. This sequence joins TRBV4-2 and TRBJ2-7, with 7 positions matching TRBD1. Per the germline V gene, CDR1 is LGHNA and CDR2 is YNFKEQ. V shed 0 bases, J shed 3 bases, and the junction held 2 bases outside the gene matches. The CDR3 length is 14 residues. The CDR3 DNA reads as TGTGCCAGCAGCCAAGACCGACAGGGCTACGAGCAGTACTTC. Residues: CASSQDRQGYEQYF.

This clonotype was seen more than once but under ten times. V and J are TRBV7-9 and TRBJ2-3; TRBD1 is a possible D gene (5 bases). This CDR3 region has 15 residues. Germline CDR1 reads SEHNR; CDR2 reads FQNEAQ (reference sequence). V gave up 5 bases and J gave up 1 base, with 13 bases separating them. The CDR3: CASSPSGLGTDTQYF. CDR3 nucleotides: TGTGCCAGCAGCCCCTCAGGGCTAGGCACAGATACGCAGTATTTT.

The chain joins TRBV4-3 to TRBJ1-5; TRBD1 is a possible D gene (5 bases). Trimming took off 4 bases at V and 1 base at J, with 11 bases between the two ends. Germline-derived CDR1 and CDR2 are LGHNA and YSLEER. This CDR3 is 15 amino acids long. The CDR3 spells CASSPRVGSNQPQHF. The CDR3 DNA reads TGCGCCAGCAGCCCCAGGGTTGGGAGCAATCAGCCCCAGCATTTT.

The V gene is TRBV20-1, the J gene TRBJ2-1; 9 nucleotides line up with TRBD1. Germline CDR1 and CDR2: DFQATT and SNEGSKA (reference sequence). This CDR3 has 14 residues. The CDR3 loop reads CRGAAGQGDNEQFF. The CDR3 DNA reads TGCAGGGGAGCTGCGGGACAGGGTGACAATGAGCAGTTCTTC.

This chain connects TRBV29-1 to TRBJ1-2; D gene ambiguous. The germline V and J ends were trimmed by 2 bases and 4 bases, with 5 bases remaining between them. The CDR3 totals 11 residues. CDR1 SQVTM and CDR2 ANQGSEA come from the germline V gene. CDR3: CSVEQAYGYTF. The CDR3 nucleotides are TGCAGCGTTGAACAGGCCTATGGCTACACCTTC.

This clonotype was observed a handful of times. The chain carries TRBV5-1 and TRBJ1-1, with unresolved D. Germline V gene data show CDR1 as SGHRS and CDR2 as YFSETQ. This CDR3 has 14 residues. The ends were cut back, 5 bases at V and 0 bases at J, with 11 bases in the middle. This CDR3 reads CASRIWGMNTEAFF. Written as DNA, the CDR3 is TGCGCCAGCAGGATATGGGGAATGAACACTGAAGCTTTCTTT.

This clonotype was counted only a few times. One junction end disagrees with the germline gene, perhaps due to a read error. The chain recombines TRBV5-1 with TRBJ1-2, with D possibly matching TRBD1 (5 bases). The CDR3 covers 16 residues. Germline V lookup: CDR1 SGHRS, CDR2 YFSETQ. CDR3 amino acids: CASSLAGGRGNYGYTF. The CDR3 region has the DNA TGCGCCAGCAGTTTGGCTGGGGGACGGGGGAACTATGGCTACACCTTC.

The rearrangement links TRBV28 to TRBJ2-5, with D unresolved. V was clipped by 3 bases and J by 1 base, with 6 bases between them. The CDR3 totals 13 residues. The germline CDR1 and CDR2 sequences are MDHEN and SYDVKM. The CDR3 DNA follows: TGTGCCAGCAGTTTTCCCCCCCAAGAGACCCAGTACTTC. This sequence encodes CASSFPPQETQYF.

This clonotype was picked up many times. V usage is TRBV19 and J usage is TRBJ2-4; no reliable D call. The CDR3 spans 17 residues. The germline V gene has CDR1 LNHDA and CDR2 SQIVND (reference sequence). The V gene lost 4 bases and the J gene lost 3 bases, with 19 bases spanning the gap. The CDR3 loop reads CASSTPSGGLIKNIQYF. The CDR3 DNA reads as TGTGCCAGTAGTACCCCATCCGGTGGGCTAATCAAAAACATTCAGTACTTC.

The rearrangement links TRBV20-1 to TRBJ1-6, with D perhaps TRBD1 (6 bases). The V and J ends lost 1 base and 10 bases respectively, with 17 bases between them. This CDR3 is built from 15 residues. CDR1 and CDR2 (germline): DFQATT, SNEGSKA (reference sequence). The CDR3 nucleotides read TGCAGTGCTAGAGCATCCGGGACACCCCGGTCACCCCTCCACTTT. Translation gives CSARASGTPRSPLHF.

This clonotype occurred many times. The rearrangement links TRBV6-5 to TRBJ2-3; D is ambiguous. The CDR3 length is 15 residues. CDR1 is MNHEY, CDR2 SVGAGI, per germline. Trimming pared 0 bases from V and 2 bases from J, leaving 9 bases between. In DNA, the CDR3 is TGTGCCAGCAGTTACTCCTCCCGGTCCACAGATACGCAGTATTTT. As protein: CASSYSSRSTDTQYF.

This clonotype has a count of ten or more. The V and J genes are TRBV6-6 and TRBJ2-3; 13 nucleotides align to TRBD2. Per the germline V gene, CDR1 is MNHNY and CDR2 is SVGAGI (reference sequence). This CDR3 is built from 17 residues. The trim removed 6 bases at V and 1 base at J, leaving 7 bases unmatched. The CDR3, as DNA: TGTGCCAGCAGGGGGACTAGCGGGGCCCTGCGCACAGATACGCAGTATTTT. Translated: CASRGTSGALRTDTQYF.

The table lists this clonotype with many counts. The chain has TRBV20-1 and TRBJ1-5; 10 bases line up with TRBD1. The germline V gene has CDR1 DFQATT and CDR2 SNEGSKA (reference sequence). The CDR3 is 15 residues long. Germline trimming cut 0 bases from V and 6 bases from J; bases unmatched to any gene: 5. CDR3 nucleotides: TGCAGTGCTAGAGATAGGGACAGGGGCACTCAGCCCCAGCATTTT. It is translated as CSARDRDRGTQPQHF.

The chain links TRBV7-2 to TRBJ2-1; the match to TRBD2 covers 9 bases. V gave up 3 bases and J gave up 9 bases; unmatched junction bases: 9. The CDR3 is 15 residues long. Germline CDR1 and CDR2: SGHTA and FQGNSA. DNA of the CDR3: TGTGCCAGCAGCTTTGGACCGGGACTAGCCGGTGAGCAGTTCTTC. Its protein is CASSFGPGLAGEQFF.

This clonotype was counted only a few times. The rearrangement joins TRBV6-5 to TRBJ1-1, with D unresolved. CDR1 is MNHEY, CDR2 SVGAGI, per germline. This CDR3 contains 15 residues. Between the trimmed V and J ends, which lost 0 bases and 1 base, there was a span of 9 bases. In DNA form, the CDR3 reads TGTGCCAGCAGTTACTCGAGACACGGGAACACTGAAGCTTTCTTT. It translates to CASSYSRHGNTEAFF.

The chain joins TRBV20-1 to TRBJ1-1; possibly TRBD1 for D (6 bases). Germline values: CDR1 DFQATT, CDR2 SNEGSKA (reference sequence). V was shortened by 6 bases and J by 11 bases, with 19 bases between the two germline ends. This CDR3 has 12 amino acids. CDR3 in DNA: TGCAGTGCCCCCGAGCAGGGGTTGAAGGCTTTCTTT. This codes for CSAPEQGLKAFF.